This T cell receptor (beta chain) is from a study of blood T cell repertoires in COVID-19. About the research overall: Acute and convalescent COVID-19 samples came from the United States, Italy and Spain. In each case, the material was cDNA or gDNA derived from T cells, B-cell-depleted T cells, or PBMCs.

In the original processing: Estimation of nucleated cell counts was performed using reference gene primer amplification. TCRdb keeps only in-frame clones here, not all; method: immunoSEQ multiplex PCR. That table furnishes V, J and clone size, whereas the DNA furnished D and trimming. The sample includes 20,000 to 25,000 clones, 89% of them seen just once. After removal of 1 base from V and 3 bases from J, the junction contained 4 bases not matched to a gene. The CDR3 is made up of 16 amino acids. Germline CDR1 reads SEHNR; CDR2 reads FQNEAQ (reference sequence). Sample: peripheral blood. This TCR was recovered from a woman in her 70s with active COVID-19. This sequence joins TRBV7-9 and TRBJ2-3; 10 bases agree with TRBD1. The CDR3 bases are TGTGCCAGCAGCTTAGGGGGACAGGGGATGACAGATACGCAGTATTTT. It is translated as CASSLGGQGMTDTQYF.